This TCR beta chain was captured in a study of blood T cell repertoires in COVID-19. This clone was detected only a few times. There are 13 residues in the CDR3. Germline loops: CDR1 SGHDT, CDR2 YYEEEE. Trimming took off 3 bases at V and 9 bases at J, with 13 bases between the two ends. Some clones are missing from TCRdb's copy, which holds only in-frame ones; the method was immunoSEQ multiplex PCR. The repertoire holds roughly 61,000 clones, with under 80% as singletons. Sequencing was carried out using PBMCs or T cells enriched from blood (not recorded which). The receptor's source is a woman aged 55-75 years who had been exposed to COVID-19. This chain joins TRBV5-6 and TRBJ2-1; possible D gene TRBD1, 6 bases. The CDR3 sequence: CASSSYREIEQFF. The CDR3 region has the DNA TGTGCCAGCAGCTCATACAGGGAAATTGAGCAGTTCTTC. The full variable domain, with the rest looked up from reference TRBV5-6 and TRBJ2-1, is DAGVTQSPTHLIKTRGQQVTLRCSPKSGHDTVSWYQQALGQGPQFIFQYYEEEERQRGNFPDRFSGHQFPNYSSELNVNALLLGDSALYLCASSSYREIEQFFGPGTRLTVL.